This TCR beta chain comes out of a study of blood T cell repertoires in COVID-19. Looking at the study overall: Specimens from acute and convalescent COVID-19 originated in the United States, Italy and Spain.

Donors were grouped by their self-reported clinical history. This CDR3 has 14 residues. In germline, CDR1 is SGHDN, CDR2 FVKESK. Trimming cost V 6 bases and J 5 bases, with 15 bases left between them. Per the original data handling: By means of reference gene primer amplification, nucleated cell counts were estimated. Here immunoSEQ multiplex PCR was the method, and the copy in TCRdb shows in-frame clones only, minus some. The V and J calls and clone size come from that table; D and trimming were worked out from the DNA. The table includes a few hundred thousand clones, about 83% detected once. This clone was seen a single time.

This clonotype was sampled from a woman aged 45-59 years who had recovered from COVID-19. V is TRBV14 and J is TRBJ2-3, with D perhaps TRBD2 (6 bases). The sample consisted of PBMCs or T cells enriched from blood (not recorded which). CDR3 in amino acids: CASRPGGTGDTQYF. For the CDR3, the DNA is TGTGCCAGCAGACCTGGCGGGACGGGAGATACGCAGTATTTT.